These 28 T cell receptor beta chains came from one sample sequenced in a study of blood T cell repertoires in COVID-19. Repertoires were generated with immunoSEQ multiplex PCR, while TCRdb's copy carries only in-frame clones and drops some. The repertoire holds approximately 200,000 clones, 86% seen once, with about 8.6% in the top ten. The source material was PBMCs or T cells enriched from blood (not recorded which). The source of these receptors is a woman aged 30 to 39 who had recovered from COVID-19.

The chain is built from TRBV5-5 and TRBJ2-7; a possible D gene is TRBD1 (6 bases). The length of the CDR3 is 16 residues. Trimming pared 6 bases from V and 4 bases from J, leaving 23 bases between. Germline V gene sequence: CDR1 SGHKS, CDR2 YYEKEE (reference sequence). The chain's CDR3 is CASIELEGHSLYEQYF. Written as DNA, the CDR3 is TGTGCCAGCATCGAACTAGAGGGACACAGCCTTTACGAGCAGTACTTC.

V gene TRBV6-1 combines with J gene TRBJ2-3; D may be TRBD2 (5 bases). This CDR3 is 15 amino acids long. Looked up from germline, CDR1 is MNHNS and CDR2 is SASEGT. V was pared by 1 base and J by 2 bases, with 10 bases between. The CDR3 is CASSEVGGSTDTQYF. The CDR3 DNA is TGTGCCAGCAGTGAAGTCGGCGGGTCCACAGATACGCAGTATTTT.

CDR3: CASSAQGPNYGYTF. In DNA, the CDR3 is TGTGCCAGCAGCGCACAGGGGCCCAACTATGGCTACACCTTC. This rearrangement joins TRBV7-9 to TRBJ1-2, with 7 bases aligning to TRBD1. This CDR3 comprises 14 residues. V shed 5 bases, J shed 2 bases, and the junction held 5 bases outside the gene matches. CDR1 is SEHNR, CDR2 FQNEAQ, per germline (reference sequence).

The gene calls are TRBV6-1 and TRBJ2-2; 8 bases agree with TRBD1. The CDR3 sequence is 14 residues long. Germline V gene data show CDR1 as MNHNS and CDR2 as SASEGT. J was trimmed by 7 bases and V by 8 bases; bases with no gene match: 9. Here the CDR3 reads CASFDRGEYGELFF. The DNA of the CDR3 is TGTGCCAGCTTCGACAGGGGCGAGTACGGGGAGCTGTTTTTT.

This clone appeared once. In DNA form, the CDR3 reads TGTGCCAGCAGCTCTCACCGGACAGGTCACACCCAGAATGGCTACACCTTC. Translated: CASSSHRTGHTQNGYTF. This sequence joins TRBV7-9 and TRBJ1-2; TRBD1 matches at 7 bases. CDR3 size: 17 residues. Per the germline V gene, CDR1 is SEHNR and CDR2 is FQNEAQ (reference sequence). J lost 6 bases, V lost 4 bases, and 17 bases had no gene match.

This rearrangement joins TRBV28 to TRBJ1-2; tentative D call: TRBD1 (6 bases). Germline CDR1 reads MDHEN; CDR2 reads SYDVKM. Trimming left V 5 bases short and J 6 bases short, with 16 bases between. The CDR3 runs to 14 residues. In DNA form, the CDR3 reads TGTGCCAGCAGTGCACCCGTAACAGGGCATGGCTACACCTTC. Its translation: CASSAPVTGHGYTF.

The gene calls are TRBV5-1 and TRBJ2-5; D remains unclear. Trimming shortened V by 3 bases and J by 3 bases, and 3 bases separated the two germline ends. The CDR3 has 11 amino acids. The germline V gene encodes CDR1 SGHRS and CDR2 YFSETQ. As DNA, the CDR3 is TGCGCCAGCAGCTACAAAGAGACCCAGTACTTC. It translates to CASSYKETQYF.

The CDR3 protein is CASSAYRASSYNSPLHF. The CDR3 region has the DNA TGTGCCAGCAGCGCGTACAGGGCTAGCTCCTATAATTCACCCCTCCACTTT. The J gene is TRBJ1-6, the V gene TRBV7-9; D possibly corresponds to TRBD1 (6 bases). Germline CDR1 reads SEHNR; CDR2 reads FQNEAQ (reference sequence). With 5 bases removed from V and 0 bases from J, the gap between germline ends came to 14 bases. The CDR3 length is 17 residues.

This sequence joins TRBV9 and TRBJ1-6, with TRBD1 as a possible D gene (6 bases). This CDR3 comprises 14 residues. Germline loops: CDR1 SGDLS, CDR2 YYNGEE. The V end was cut by 0 bases, the J end by 10 bases, with 11 bases between. The CDR3 bases are TGTGCCAGCAGCGTAGATCAGGGGAAATCACCCCTCCACTTT. Its translation is CASSVDQGKSPLHF.

The chain uses TRBV2 and TRBJ1-4; a weak D match, TRBD1 (5 bases). The CDR3 consists of 15 residues. CDR1 and CDR2 (germline): SNHLY, FYNNEI. Trimming took 8 bases from V and 0 from J, leaving 13 bases between them. The CDR3 region has the DNA TGTGCCAGCCGACAGACTCAAGCAACTAATGAAAAACTGTTTTTT. It specifies CASRQTQATNEKLFF. The variable domain in full, completed from reference TRBV2 and TRBJ1-4, reads EPEVTQTPSHQVTQMGQEVILRCVPISNHLYFYWYRQILGQKVEFLVSFYNNEISEKSEIFDDQFSVERPDGSNFTLKIRSTKLEDSAMYFCASRQTQATNEKLFFGSGTQLSVL.

This sequence joins TRBV7-9 and TRBJ1-6, with TRBD1 matching over 10 bases. With 5 bases clipped from V and 6 bases from J, the junction kept 4 bases outside the gene matches. Germline values: CDR1 SEHNR, CDR2 FQNEAQ (reference sequence). This CDR3 comprises 15 residues. Written as DNA, the CDR3 is TGTGCCAGCAGCAGACAGGGGGCCCCTAATTCACCCCTCCACTTT. This codes for CASSRQGAPNSPLHF.

The CDR3 DNA is TGTGCCAGCACCCGACAGTTTGAAGCTTTCTTT. It translates to CASTRQFEAFF. The gene calls are TRBV2 and TRBJ1-1, with a tentative D call TRBD1 (5 bases). The V end was cut by 7 bases, the J end by 7 bases, with 10 bases between. Per the germline V gene, CDR1 is SNHLY and CDR2 is FYNNEI. This CDR3 contains 11 residues.

The chain recombines TRBV30 with TRBJ2-2; 11 bases map to TRBD1. This CDR3 comprises 16 residues. Trimming removed 1 base from V and 9 bases from J; junction bases left unmatched: 10. Germline CDR1 GTSNPN, CDR2 SVGIG (reference sequence). CDR3: CAWSGKDRGLSWELFF. The CDR3 region has the DNA TGTGCCTGGAGTGGAAAGGACAGGGGGCTTTCTTGGGAGCTGTTTTTT.

The CDR3 here is CASSSQGRGPQHF. As DNA, the CDR3 is TGTGCCAGCAGTTCCCAAGGCAGGGGCCCCCAGCATTTT. The chain has TRBV6-5 and TRBJ1-5, with D perhaps matching TRBD1 (6 bases). This CDR3 is 13 amino acids long. Germline CDR1 reads MNHEY; CDR2 reads SVGAGI. Trimming cost V 4 bases and J 10 bases, with 14 bases left between them.

About this clone: Other DNA sequences in the sample encode the same CDR3. The chain combines TRBV5-1 with TRBJ2-7; 11 bases agree with TRBD1. This CDR3 is built from 16 residues. Germline-derived CDR1 and CDR2 are SGHRS and YFSETQ. V trimming: 1 base; J trimming: 2 bases; junction bases outside the gene matches: 5. The CDR3 reads CASSLTPGQGAYEQYF. The CDR3 coding sequence is TGCGCCAGCAGCTTGACACCGGGACAGGGGGCCTACGAGCAGTACTTC.

The rearrangement uses TRBV11-2 and TRBJ1-3, with 8 bases lining up with TRBD1. With 5 bases clipped from V and 0 bases from J, the junction kept 6 bases outside the gene matches. The CDR3 has 16 amino acids. CDR1 is SGHAT, CDR2 FQNNGV, per germline. CDR3 sequence: CASSQDRASSGNTIYF. The CDR3 nucleotides are TGTGCCAGCAGCCAGGACAGGGCGAGCTCTGGAAACACCATATATTTT.

The chain joins TRBV7-2 to TRBJ1-2, with 8 bases matching TRBD1. The CDR3 is 16 amino acids. Trimming cost V 3 bases and J 9 bases; bases outside gene matches: 15. Germline V gene data show CDR1 as SGHTA and CDR2 as FQGNSA. CDR3 nucleotides: TGTGCCAGCAGCTTTCTACTGACAGGGGAGGGGGGAAGCTACACCTTC. The encoded protein is CASSFLLTGEGGSYTF. Using reference TRBV7-2 and TRBJ1-2 for the parts outside the CDR3, the full variable domain is GAGVSQSPSNKVTEKGKDVELRCDPISGHTALYWYRQSLGQGLEFLIYFQGNSAPDKSGLPSDRFSAERTGGSVSTLTIQRTQQEDSAVYLCASSFLLTGEGGSYTFGSGTRLTVV.

This rearrangement joins TRBV7-2 to TRBJ1-2, with D possibly being TRBD1 (5 bases). Trimming took 2 bases from V and 4 from J, leaving 17 bases between them. Germline loops: CDR1 SGHTA, CDR2 FQGNSA. This CDR3 region has 16 residues. CDR3 bases: TGTGCCAGCAGCTTATTGGCGGGGCCAACCTCCTATGGCTACACCTTC. It codes for CASSLLAGPTSYGYTF.

The J gene is TRBJ1-3, the V gene TRBV10-3; D uncertain. V shed 1 base and J shed 2 bases, with 18 bases lying between them. Per the germline V gene, CDR1 is ENHRY and CDR2 is SYGVKD. The CDR3 is made up of 18 amino acids. CDR3 in amino acids: CAISEFRWVPGTGNTIYF. The CDR3 nucleotides are TGTGCCATCAGTGAGTTTCGCTGGGTTCCGGGGACTGGAAACACCATATATTTT.

J is TRBJ2-2 and V is TRBV29-1; D might be TRBD1 (5 bases). There are 15 residues in the CDR3. The V and J ends lost 1 base and 0 bases respectively, with 9 bases between them. Germline V gene lookup returns CDR1 SQVTM and CDR2 ANQGSEA. CDR3 in DNA: TGCAGCGTTGAAGCGCAGGGTTCGAACACCGGGGAGCTGTTTTTT. Encoded protein: CSVEAQGSNTGELFF.

This chain links TRBV9 with TRBJ2-1, with TRBD2 matching 7 bases. The CDR3 sequence is 14 residues long. V was pared by 5 bases and J by 4 bases, with 6 bases of the junction left unmatched. Per germline, CDR1 SGDLS and CDR2 YYNGEE. CDR3 protein: CASSPGLLYNEQFF. DNA for the CDR3: TGTGCCAGCAGTCCGGGACTACTATACAATGAGCAGTTCTTC.

The chain links TRBV3-1 (or the pseudogene TRBV3-2) to TRBJ2-1; TRBD2 matches at 8 bases. Germline loops: CDR1 LGHDT, CDR2 YNNKEL (reference sequence). The CDR3 totals 15 residues. V dropped 4 bases and J dropped 5; count of bases not matched to a gene: 7. The DNA of the CDR3 is TGTGCCAGCAGCCTTAGCGGGAACCTGGACAATGAGCAGTTCTTC. Translation: CASSLSGNLDNEQFF.

The gene calls are TRBV5-1 and TRBJ2-1; TRBD1 matches at 7 bases. This CDR3 region has 16 residues. V lost 6 bases to trimming and J lost 7 bases; unmatched junction nucleotides: 16. CDR1 and CDR2 (germline): SGHRS, YFSETQ. The CDR3 DNA is TGCGCCAGCACCAAATCACAGGGGATGGTCGGAAATGAGCAGTTCTTC. It translates to CASTKSQGMVGNEQFF.

The chain combines TRBV28 with TRBJ2-7; D gene uncertain. Germline assignment: CDR1 MDHEN and CDR2 SYDVKM. Trimming stripped 1 base from V and 0 bases from J, with 4 bases between. This CDR3 region has 13 residues. The DNA of the CDR3 is TGTGCCAGCAGTTTATCTTACTCCTACGAGCAGTACTTC. Translated: CASSLSYSYEQYF.

V is TRBV28 and J is TRBJ2-7; a possible D gene is TRBD1 (6 bases). There are 18 residues in the CDR3. Trimming removed 3 bases at V and 0 bases at J, with 21 bases between. Germline CDR1 is MDHEN and CDR2 is SYDVKM. In nucleotides, the CDR3 is TGTGCCAGCAGTTTCAACCTCCGGGACACAGTTTTCTCCTACGAGCAGTACTTC. Translated, it gives CASSFNLRDTVFSYEQYF.

The CDR3 is CASSVVAGGPDEQYF. In nucleotides, the CDR3 is TGTGCCAGTAGTGTCGTAGCGGGAGGGCCTGACGAGCAGTACTTC. J is TRBJ2-7 and V is TRBV19, with TRBD2 identical over 11 bases. The CDR3 length is 15 residues. The germline V gene has CDR1 LNHDA and CDR2 SQIVND (reference sequence). J gave up 5 bases and V 5 bases, and 8 bases lay outside the gene matches. Together with reference TRBV19 and TRBJ2-7, the CDR3 gives the full variable domain: DGGITQSPKYLFRKEGQNVTLSCEQNLNHDAMYWYRQDPGQGLRLIYYSQIVNDFQKGDIAEGYSVSREKKESFPLTVTSAQKNPTAFYLCASSVVAGGPDEQYFGPGTRLTVT.

V and J are TRBV15 and TRBJ1-1; D perhaps matches TRBD1 (5 bases). V was pared by 4 bases and J by 1 base, with 16 bases between. Germline lookup yields CDR1 LNHNV and CDR2 YYDKDF (reference sequence). The CDR3 contains 16 residues. The CDR3, as DNA: TGTGCCACCAGCAATCAAATAGGGGTGGAGAACACTGAAGCTTTCTTT. Its translation is CATSNQIGVENTEAFF.

This sequence joins TRBV5-4 and TRBJ2-1; 12 bases map to TRBD2. This CDR3 is built from 18 residues. The germline CDR1 and CDR2 sequences are SGHNT and YYREEE (reference sequence). V was clipped by 4 bases and J by 0 bases; unmatched bases: 8. The CDR3 sequence: CASSRGTSGLSSYNEQFF. The CDR3 bases are TGTGCCAGCAGCCGCGGGACTAGCGGGCTGAGCTCCTACAATGAGCAGTTCTTC.